This T cell receptor beta chain was retrieved from a study of T cells in Graves' hyperthyroidism and ophthalmopathy. TCR beta CDR3 region amplification was performed from RNA transcripts. A first-round RT-PCR of the TCR CDR3 used the HTBI primer set. TCRdb processed the multiplex PCR reads anew with MiXCR; each CDR3 protein has one entry. The sample lists a few hundred thousand distinct CDR3 sequences, 20% to 25% seen once, with more than 60% in the top ten. This clonotype was recorded at least ten times. The germline gives CDR1 SGHAT, CDR2 FQNNGV. V lost 1 base, J lost 5 bases, and 17 bases lay in between. The CDR3 covers 16 residues. A patient was excluded if there was uncontrolled infection, other autoimmune disease, pregnancy or lactation.

The sequenced sample consisted of blood. The receptor was isolated from a man aged 50-59 years with Graves' hyperthyroidism. The V call is TRBV11-2, the J call TRBJ2-5, with D uncertain. CDR3 sequence (DNA): TGTGCCAGCAGCTTAGGAGTAGGGCAGGTTGGTGAGACCCAGTACTTC. Amino acids: CASSLGVGQVGETQYF.